The clone carrying this T cell receptor (beta chain) was found many times. Its antigen is still unknown. The source of the sample is a study of T cells in Graves' hyperthyroidism and ophthalmopathy. The CDR3 has 13 residues. The J segment lost 8 bases and the V segment lost 5 bases, leaving 3 bases of the junction unmatched. Germline loops: CDR1 LGHDT, CDR2 YNNKEL (reference sequence). General study points: The model made its ophthalmopathy prediction, and onset followed a median 6.5 months later.

Enrolled ophthalmopathy patients presented with a Clinical Activity Score of at least 3, a NOSPECS grade of at least 4, and disease duration under 3 months. Clinical symptoms, serum thyroxine and TRAb, thyroid ultrasound and orbital computed tomography together formed the diagnostic basis. It was RNA transcripts that yielded the amplified TCR beta CDR3 regions. The primer set for the first-round RT-PCR of the TCR CDR3 was HTBI. TCRdb itself ran the multiplex PCR reads through MiXCR, one entry per CDR3 protein. The repertoire holds about 610,000 distinct CDR3 sequences, with about a sixth as singletons.

The V gene is TRBV3-1, the J gene TRBJ2-1; 10 bases are a match to TRBD2. The sequenced sample was blood. The clonotype was recovered from a woman aged 35 to 49 with Graves' ophthalmopathy. CDR3 loop: CASSAAGGHEQFF. DNA for the CDR3: TGTGCCAGCAGCGCAGCGGGGGGGCATGAGCAGTTCTTC.